The 24 T cell receptor beta chains below come from one sample, sequenced in a study of cytomegalovirus exposure and HLA in healthy donors. In the PCR, 60 Vbeta and 13 Jbeta primers were used. The table came from immunoSEQ multiplex PCR; TCRdb's copy has only in-frame clones and leaves some out. Counted here are approximately 150,000 clones, roughly three fifths occurring once; the ten biggest clones make up approximately 1.7%. Sequencing input: PBMCs. Receptor source: a male donor in good health and CMV-seronegative.

This sequence joins TRBV19 and TRBJ2-3; 15 bases agree with TRBD2. Germline-derived CDR1 and CDR2 are LNHDA and SQIVND (reference sequence). The CDR3 consists of 15 residues. V lost 4 bases, J lost 5 bases, and 1 base stayed unmatched. CDR3 sequence: CASSKGLAGGDTQYF. CDR3 DNA: TGTGCCAGTAGTAAGGGACTAGCGGGGGGAGATACGCAGTATTTT.

This chain links TRBV13 with TRBJ2-3; 9 bases line up with TRBD2. In germline, CDR1 is PRHDT, CDR2 FYEKMQ (reference sequence). The junction had 17 bases not matched to a gene; V was cut back by 5 bases and J by 5 bases. The CDR3 loop spans 18 amino acids. The CDR3 sequence is CASSELKGGGAPGDTQYF. Written as DNA, the CDR3 is TGTGCCAGCAGCGAACTGAAGGGCGGGGGGGCCCCTGGAGATACGCAGTATTTT.

The chain couples TRBV5-6 to TRBJ2-7, with D possibly matching TRBD2 (5 bases). This CDR3 comprises 13 residues. Germline CDR1 SGHDT, CDR2 YYEEEE. V lost 8 bases to trimming and J lost 2 bases, with 14 bases between them. The CDR3, as DNA: TGTGCCAGTGGATCGCCGGGAACCTACGAGCAGTACTTC. Translating gives CASGSPGTYEQYF.

The gene calls are TRBV7-9 and TRBJ2-7, with D possibly being TRBD2 (5 bases). The CDR3 has 14 amino acids. V was shortened by 5 bases and J by 1 base, with 12 bases between the two germline ends. Germline CDR1 reads SEHNR; CDR2 reads FQNEAQ (reference sequence). The CDR3 nucleotides are TGTGCCAGCAGCCCGAGGACTGAATCCTACGAGCAGTACTTC. Encoded protein: CASSPRTESYEQYF.

The chain is built from TRBV7-2 and TRBJ2-7, with D perhaps TRBD1 (5 bases). Germline values: CDR1 SGHTA, CDR2 FQGNSA. Deletions cut 5 bases from V and 4 bases from J, with 21 bases between. This CDR3 has 16 residues. CDR3 residues: CASSLLPTTVGYEQYF. As DNA, the CDR3 is TGTGCCAGCAGCCTCTTACCCACGACAGTGGGATACGAGCAGTACTTC. The full variable domain, in which reference TRBV7-2 and TRBJ2-7 provide the parts outside the CDR3, is GAGVSQSPSNKVTEKGKDVELRCDPISGHTALYWYRQSLGQGLEFLIYFQGNSAPDKSGLPSDRFSAERTGGSVSTLTIQRTQQEDSAVYLCASSLLPTTVGYEQYFGPGTRLTVT.

This chain connects TRBV28 to TRBJ2-2; 7 bases line up with TRBD2. The trim removed 7 bases at V and 5 bases at J, leaving 10 bases unmatched. In germline, CDR1 is MDHEN, CDR2 SYDVKM. This CDR3 contains 15 residues. CDR3 coding DNA: TGTGCCAGCACCGGGGGGACGGCTTTTACCGGGGAGCTGTTTTTT. As protein: CASTGGTAFTGELFF.

The chain joins TRBV7-9 to TRBJ1-2; no clear D. The V and J ends lost 5 bases and 5 bases respectively, with 15 bases between them. Germline assignment: CDR1 SEHNR and CDR2 FQNEAQ (reference sequence). This CDR3 has 14 amino acids. This CDR3 is CASSDLDRGYGYTF. The CDR3 DNA is TGTGCCAGCAGCGACCTGGATCGAGGATATGGCTACACCTTC.

For this clone: At one of its ends the junction is not consistent with the germline gene, which may arise from a read error. This chain links TRBV5-4 with TRBJ2-4; TRBD2 aligns across 15 bases. This CDR3 is 20 amino acids long. Germline V gives CDR1 SGHNT, CDR2 YYREEE (reference sequence). This CDR3 is CASSSRGGLAGGLAKNIQCF. The CDR3 DNA reads TGTGCCAGCAGCTCCCGCGGGGGACTAGCGGGGGGTCTAGCCAAAAACATTCAGTGCTTC.

The V call is TRBV19, the J call TRBJ2-7; 12 nucleotides match TRBD1. V trimming: 3 bases; J trimming: 2 bases; junction bases outside the gene matches: 8. This CDR3 region has 17 residues. Germline V gene data show CDR1 as LNHDA and CDR2 as SQIVND (reference sequence). The CDR3 protein is CASSILGTGGTPYEQYF. DNA for the CDR3: TGTGCCAGTAGTATTTTGGGGACAGGGGGCACTCCCTACGAGCAGTACTTC. Looking up the rest from reference TRBV19 and TRBJ2-7 gives the full variable domain: DGGITQSPKYLFRKEGQNVTLSCEQNLNHDAMYWYRQDPGQGLRLIYYSQIVNDFQKGDIAEGYSVSREKKESFPLTVTSAQKNPTAFYLCASSILGTGGTPYEQYFGPGTRLTVT.

This rearrangement joins TRBV30 to TRBJ2-3, with 8 positions matching TRBD2. This CDR3 has 15 amino acids. The V gene's germline CDR1 is GTSNPN and CDR2 SVGIG (reference sequence). The V gene end was trimmed by 0 bases and the J gene end by 1 base; junction bases not matched to a gene: 3. This CDR3 is CAWSVVGGGTDTQYF. In DNA, the CDR3 is TGTGCCTGGAGTGTTGTCGGGGGGGGCACAGATACGCAGTATTTT.

The chain carries TRBV25-1 and TRBJ1-4, with D possibly being TRBD1 (5 bases). The CDR3 runs to 16 residues. Germline CDR1 MGHDK, CDR2 SYGVNS. V was clipped by 1 base and J by 8 bases, with 17 bases between them. CDR3 region: CASSEFPSGAKEKLFF. The DNA for the CDR3 is TGTGCCAGCAGTGAATTCCCCTCTGGGGCGAAGGAAAAACTGTTTTTT.

The chain employs TRBV6-1 and TRBJ2-7; 9 bases are shared with TRBD1. From germline, CDR1 is MNHNS and CDR2 SASEGT. This CDR3 is built from 14 residues. V lost 3 bases to trimming and J lost 2 bases; unmatched junction nucleotides: 2. The CDR3 is CASSDRDRAYEQYF. CDR3 nucleotide sequence: TGTGCCAGCAGTGACCGGGACAGGGCCTACGAGCAGTACTTC.

CDR3 protein: CAWNVGQGAVFYEQYF. The DNA of the CDR3 is TGTGCCTGGAACGTGGGACAGGGGGCGGTTTTTTACGAGCAGTACTTC. The chain couples TRBV30 to TRBJ2-5, with 12 nucleotides matching TRBD1. The J call is doubtful: the DNA matches TRBJ2-7 better. Looked up from germline, CDR1 is GTSNPN and CDR2 is SVGIG (reference sequence). The CDR3 sequence is 16 residues long.

V usage is TRBV6-5 and J usage is TRBJ1-5; D unresolved. The germline gives CDR1 MNHEY, CDR2 SVGAGI. V was trimmed by 4 bases and J by 7 bases, leaving 11 bases between them. CDR3 length equals 13 residues. The CDR3 sequence is CASSFGGAQPQHF. The CDR3 bases are TGTGCCAGCAGTTTTGGAGGTGCGCAGCCCCAGCATTTT.

The J gene is TRBJ2-4, the V gene TRBV9, with D possibly being TRBD2 (5 bases). The germline V and J ends were trimmed by 0 bases and 1 base, with 8 bases remaining between them. Germline V lookup: CDR1 SGDLS, CDR2 YYNGEE. CDR3 size: 15 residues. CDR3 loop: CASSVGTYAKNIQYF. CDR3 nucleotide sequence: TGTGCCAGCAGCGTAGGGACTTACGCCAAAAACATTCAGTACTTC. Together with reference TRBV9 and TRBJ2-4, the CDR3 gives the full variable domain: DSGVTQTPKHLITATGQRVTLRCSPRSGDLSVYWYQQSLDQGLQFLIQYYNGEERAKGNILERFSAQQFPDLHSELNLSSLELGDSALYFCASSVGTYAKNIQYFGAGTRLSVL.

This clone was recorded only once. This chain links TRBV5-1 with TRBJ2-1, with D possibly TRBD1 on 7 matching bases. Per germline, CDR1 SGHRS and CDR2 YFSETQ. Trimming pared 1 base from V and 6 bases from J, leaving 17 bases between. This CDR3 has 16 residues. As DNA, the CDR3 is TGCGCCAGCAGCTTGCTGGCGCGGGACAGCTCCAATGAGCAGTTCTTC. This gives the protein CASSLLARDSSNEQFF.

The genes are TRBV6-5 and TRBJ2-1; 8 nucleotides align to TRBD1. Germline V gene lookup returns CDR1 MNHEY and CDR2 SVGAGI. The CDR3 runs to 15 residues. Trimming removed 6 bases from V and 0 bases from J; junction bases left unmatched: 4. The CDR3 sequence: CASRYTGGSYNEQFF. CDR3 DNA: TGTGCCAGCAGGTATACAGGGGGCTCCTACAATGAGCAGTTCTTC.

The genes are TRBV29-1 and TRBJ1-5; 11 bases agree with TRBD1. There are 13 residues in the CDR3. Per germline, CDR1 SQVTM and CDR2 ANQGSEA. The V segment lost 6 bases and the J segment 4 bases; nucleotides outside the gene matches: 2. The CDR3 DNA reads as TGCAGCGTGGGGGACAGGGGGAATCAGCCCCAGCATTTT. Encoded protein: CSVGDRGNQPQHF.

V and J are TRBV19 and TRBJ1-5, with 7 nucleotides matching TRBD1. This CDR3 has 15 residues. J was trimmed by 4 bases and V by 1 base; bases with no gene match: 4. CDR1 and CDR2 (germline): LNHDA, SQIVND (reference sequence). CDR3 DNA: TGTGCCAGTAGTATAGGGGGACAGCGAAATCAGCCCCAGCATTTT. This translates into CASSIGGQRNQPQHF.

This clone was detected a few times. The chain couples TRBV4-3 to TRBJ1-1, with TRBD1 as a possible D gene (5 bases). V was cut by 3 bases and J by 0 bases, with 11 bases left in between. CDR3 size: 15 residues. Looked up from germline, CDR1 is LGHNA and CDR2 is YSLEER. The CDR3 DNA follows: TGCGCCAGCAGCCAGGCCCTGACAGTGAACACTGAAGCTTTCTTT. Its translation: CASSQALTVNTEAFF.

This chain links TRBV5-6 with TRBJ2-7, with a weak D call TRBD1 (6 bases). Trimming pared 0 bases from V and 4 bases from J, leaving 20 bases between. The CDR3 is 17 amino acids. Germline CDR1 is SGHDT and CDR2 is YYEEEE. The CDR3 region is CASSLGQGNRLSYEQYF. For the CDR3, the DNA is TGTGCCAGCAGCTTGGGCCAGGGGAATAGGTTGAGTTACGAGCAGTACTTC.

This rearrangement joins TRBV5-4 to TRBJ2-3, with D tentatively TRBD1 (6 bases). Germline V gives CDR1 SGHNT, CDR2 YYREEE (reference sequence). The V end lost 4 bases, the J end lost 3 bases, and 15 bases lay between the germline ends. CDR3 size: 15 residues. In nucleotides, the CDR3 is TGTGCCAGCAGCGAAAAGGTGGGGGCAACAGATACGCAGTATTTT. Translated: CASSEKVGATDTQYF.

This rearrangement joins TRBV9 to TRBJ1-3; TRBD1 aligns across 12 bases. From germline, CDR1 is SGDLS and CDR2 YYNGEE. This CDR3 spans 15 amino acids. Germline trimming cut 3 bases from V and 7 bases from J; bases unmatched to any gene: 5. The CDR3 is CASSGRDRGLNTIYF. In DNA, the CDR3 is TGTGCCAGCAGCGGGAGGGACAGGGGGCTGAACACCATATATTTT.

The rearrangement uses TRBV10-1 and TRBJ2-3, with 9 bases lining up with TRBD2. The V segment lost 8 bases and the J segment 4 bases; nucleotides outside the gene matches: 7. The CDR3 sequence is 14 residues long. Germline V CDR1 and CDR2: WNHNN, SYGVQD (reference sequence). This chain's CDR3 is CASADSGGSDTQYF. The DNA of the CDR3 is TGCGCCAGCGCGGATAGCGGGGGCTCAGATACGCAGTATTTT.